One sample yielded the 3 T cell receptor beta chains listed below, sequenced in a study of T cell responses to AZD1222 COVID-19 vaccine. Sequencing used immunoSEQ multiplex PCR; TCRdb keeps in-frame clones, though not all of them. The table includes fewer than 110,000 clones, approximately 88% detected once. This sample comprised peripheral blood, obtained on day 0 of AZD1222 vaccination. Receptors were obtained from an adult in good health.

About this clone itself: In the same sample, other DNA sequences code for this CDR3. The V and J genes are TRBV2 and TRBJ2-3; TRBD2 matches at 10 bases. The CDR3 covers 14 residues. V lost 4 bases and J lost 4; bases outside the gene matches: 2. CDR1 SNHLY and CDR2 FYNNEI come from the germline V gene. The CDR3 reads CASSASGGADTQYF. The CDR3 coding sequence is TGTGCCAGCAGTGCGAGCGGGGGGGCAGATACGCAGTATTTT.

The chain uses TRBV5-1 and TRBJ1-4; TRBD1 matches at 10 bases. V shed 0 bases and J 8 bases; nucleotides not matched to a gene: 13. The CDR3 length is 18 residues. The germline V gene has CDR1 SGHRS and CDR2 YFSETQ. The CDR3 region is CASSLGTGGNGAPEKLFF. The CDR3, as DNA: TGCGCCAGCAGCTTGGGGACAGGGGGAAATGGAGCCCCGGAAAAACTGTTTTTT.

With regard to this clone: Distinct nucleotide sequences in the sample also encode this CDR3. V gene TRBV6-2 or TRBV6-3 combines with J gene TRBJ2-5; D is unclear. This CDR3 spans 11 amino acids. The V and J ends lost 3 bases and 5 bases respectively, with 4 bases between them. Germline V CDR1 and CDR2: MNHEY, SVGEGT. CDR3 coding DNA: TGTGCCAGCAGTTATACGGAGACCCAGTACTTC. It codes for CASSYTETQYF.